The source of this T cell receptor (beta chain) is a study of technical replicates of blood from a handful of donors. Sequenced by immunoSEQ multiplex PCR; TCRdb stores in-frame clones only, minus some. The table shows nearly 95,000 clones, with roughly 95% occurring only once. This CDR3 region has 12 residues. The V gene's germline CDR1 is SGHRS and CDR2 YFSETQ. The ends lost 1 base at V and 5 bases at J; junction bases unmatched: 0. The sequencing input was T cells isolated from PBMCs. V is TRBV5-1 and J is TRBJ2-7; TRBD1 matches at 7 bases. This TCR came from a human donor in good health. CDR3 protein: CASSLTGDEQYF. DNA of the CDR3: TGCGCCAGCAGCTTGACAGGGGACGAGCAGTACTTC.